The next 25 T cell receptor beta chains were all read from a single sample in a study of T cell repertoires in aging, cancer and after chemotherapy. Peripheral blood genomic DNA, not sorted cells or RNA, was the template. TRB rearrangements spanning V, D and J were amplified using mixed TRB-A/B primers. MiXCR, run by TCRdb on the multiplex PCR reads, gives a single entry per CDR3 protein. The table shows under 5,000 distinct CDR3 sequences, with about 25% occurring only once. The source material was blood. Every receptor here comes from a human donor with a solid tumor.

This clonotype is medium-sized (0.01 to 0.1%) within its sample. The chain uses TRBV19 and TRBJ1-2; D perhaps matches TRBD1 (6 bases). There are 14 residues in the CDR3. Trimming took off 5 bases at V and 5 bases at J, with 15 bases between the two ends. In germline, CDR1 is LNHDA, CDR2 SQIVND (reference sequence). The CDR3 nucleotides read TGTGCCAGTAGTCAAGGACAGTGGATTTATGGCTACACCTTC. This sequence encodes CASSQGQWIYGYTF. The full variable domain, rest sourced from reference TRBV19 and TRBJ1-2, is DGGITQSPKYLFRKEGQNVTLSCEQNLNHDAMYWYRQDPGQGLRLIYYSQIVNDFQKGDIAEGYSVSREKKESFPLTVTSAQKNPTAFYLCASSQGQWIYGYTFGSGTRLTVV.

This chain connects TRBV11-2 to TRBJ2-3; 8 bases line up with TRBD2. V lost 3 bases and J lost 11; bases outside the gene matches: 4. The CDR3 consists of 12 residues. The germline V gene encodes CDR1 SGHAT and CDR2 FQNNGV. CDR3 sequence (DNA): TGTGCCAGCAGCTTCCCTAGCGGGCAGCAGTATTTT. This gives the protein CASSFPSGQQYF.

This chain links TRBV21-1 with TRBJ2-7; the table gives TRBD1 as D, unverified against the DNA. TRBV21-1 is deemed a pseudogene. CDR3 length: 19 amino acids. The CDR3 spells CASSKADGGGGPTFYEQYF. The CDR3 nucleotides are TGTGCCAGCAGCAAAGCAGACGGGGGTGGGGGACCTACATTCTACGAGCAGTACTTC.

The J gene is TRBJ1-2, the V gene TRBV6-1; D call uncertain. In germline, CDR1 is MNHNS, CDR2 SASEGT. The CDR3 sequence is 12 residues long. Trimming took off 4 bases at V and 6 bases at J, with 9 bases between the two ends. In DNA form, the CDR3 reads TGTGCCAGCAGTGTGTCCTTCGATGGCTACACCTTC. This sequence encodes CASSVSFDGYTF.

In its sample, this clonotype was seen a few times. V and J are TRBV10-1 and TRBJ2-2; perhaps TRBD2 as D (6 bases). The V gene's germline CDR1 is WNHNN and CDR2 SYGVQD (reference sequence). This CDR3 comprises 16 residues. Trimming stripped 5 bases from V and 2 bases from J, with 15 bases between. The CDR3 sequence is CASSNLAPINTGELFF. CDR3 in DNA: TGCGCCAGCAGTAACCTAGCGCCGATAAACACCGGGGAGCTGTTTTTT.

This clonotype came up a few times. This chain uses TRBV10-3 with TRBJ1-3, with a tentative D call TRBD1 (5 bases). Trimming shortened V by 3 bases and J by 2 bases, and 14 bases separated the two germline ends. Per germline, CDR1 ENHRY and CDR2 SYGVKD. This CDR3 spans 16 amino acids. CDR3 amino acids: CAISEEGLVPGNTIYF. Here the CDR3 DNA reads TGTGCCATCAGTGAAGAGGGGCTAGTACCTGGAAACACCATATATTTT.

By its share, this clonotype is medium-sized. J is TRBJ2-2 and V is TRBV6-4, with 8 bases fitting TRBD2. V shed 9 bases, J shed 4 bases, and the junction held 10 bases outside the gene matches. CDR1 is MRHNA and CDR2 is SNTAGT in the germline V gene. CDR3 length: 15 residues. CDR3 nucleotides: TGTGCCAGTCGGAGCGGGAGAGATGTCACCGGGGAGCTGTTTTTT. This codes for CASRSGRDVTGELFF.

This clonotype is classed as medium-sized (0.01 to 0.1%). This chain links TRBV18 with TRBJ1-4; D call uncertain. The V and J ends lost 6 bases and 0 bases respectively, with 8 bases between them. The CDR3 is 14 amino acids. In germline, CDR1 is KGHSH, CDR2 LQKENI. The CDR3 DNA sequence: TGTGCCAGCTCCACAGTAGCAACTAATGAAAAACTGTTTTTT. Residues: CASSTVATNEKLFF.

Within the sample, this clonotype is medium-sized. The rearrangement joins TRBV7-6 to TRBJ2-1, with 8 bases lining up with TRBD2. The V segment lost 1 base and the J segment 6 bases; nucleotides outside the gene matches: 5. The CDR3 contains 15 residues. Germline V gene sequence: CDR1 SGHVS, CDR2 FNYEAQ. The CDR3 protein is CASSLEGAGGNEQFF. Here the CDR3 DNA reads TGTGCCAGCAGCTTAGAAGGGGCGGGGGGCAATGAGCAGTTCTTC. The complete variable domain, with remaining parts taken from reference TRBV7-6 and TRBJ2-1, reads GAGVSQSPRYKVTKRGQDVALRCDPISGHVSLYWYRQALGQGPEFLTYFNYEAQQDKSGLPNDRFSAERPEGSISTLTIQRTEQRDSAMYRCASSLEGAGGNEQFFGPGTRLTVL.

The chain employs TRBV12-3 or TRBV12-4 and TRBJ2-1; D gene uncertain. Trimming pared 0 bases from V and 3 bases from J, leaving 12 bases between. This CDR3 contains 16 residues. CDR3 in amino acids: CASSLAVPSFYNEQFF. The DNA of the CDR3 is TGTGCCAGCAGTTTAGCGGTTCCCTCCTTCTACAATGAGCAGTTCTTC.

This chain links TRBV20-1 with TRBJ1-4; weak D call: TRBD1 (5 bases). The germline gives CDR1 DFQATT, CDR2 SNEGSKA (reference sequence). Trimming removed 6 bases at V and 3 bases at J, with 17 bases between. The CDR3 is 15 residues long. CDR3 sequence: CSAHRPGTPNEKLFF. The CDR3 coding sequence is TGCAGTGCCCATCGGCCCGGGACTCCTAATGAAAAACTGTTTTTT.

The sample holds a few counts of this clonotype. The chain employs TRBV7-2 and TRBJ2-5; 10 bases match TRBD2. V lost 0 bases and J lost 5; bases outside the gene matches: 15. This CDR3 comprises 19 residues. The germline V gene encodes CDR1 SGHTA and CDR2 FQGNSA. CDR3: CASSLAPWQRSGRWETQYF. For the CDR3, the DNA is TGTGCCAGCAGCTTAGCCCCGTGGCAGCGTAGCGGGAGGTGGGAGACCCAGTACTTC.

There are a few counts of this clonotype. The V gene is TRBV20-1, the J gene TRBJ2-3; 9 bases align to TRBD2. This CDR3 spans 16 amino acids. The germline V gene encodes CDR1 DFQATT and CDR2 SNEGSKA (reference sequence). V was pared by 0 bases and J by 6 bases, with 10 bases of the junction left unmatched. This CDR3 reads CSARDRRLAVSDTQYF. The CDR3 nucleotides are TGCAGTGCTAGAGATAGGAGACTAGCGGTGTCGGATACGCAGTATTTT.

V is TRBV5-1 and J is TRBJ1-2; 9 bases are a match to TRBD1. J gave up 3 bases and V 5 bases, and 8 bases lay outside the gene matches. Per the germline V gene, CDR1 is SGHRS and CDR2 is YFSETQ. The CDR3 consists of 15 residues. CDR3 in amino acids: CASSFRTGADYGYTF. The DNA of the CDR3 is TGCGCCAGCAGTTTCCGGACAGGGGCGGACTATGGCTACACCTTC.

This clonotype was seen only a few times. The V and J genes are TRBV5-1 and TRBJ2-3; the D gene is possibly TRBD2 (6 bases). The CDR3 spans 18 residues. In germline, CDR1 is SGHRS, CDR2 YFSETQ. V shed 2 bases and J shed 5 bases, with 24 bases lying between them. The CDR3, as DNA: TGCGCCAGCAGCTTATTTGTTGATCCAGCGGGTAGGGGAGATACGCAGTATTTT. It codes for CASSLFVDPAGRGDTQYF.

The table lists this clonotype with a few counts. V gene TRBV7-9 combines with J gene TRBJ1-6; TRBD1 might be the D (6 bases). CDR3 length: 16 residues. The V end lost 4 bases, the J end lost 7 bases, and 17 bases lay between the germline ends. The V gene's germline CDR1 is SEHNR and CDR2 FQNEAQ (reference sequence). CDR3 region: CASSSENRVRNSPLHF. Written as DNA, the CDR3 is TGTGCCAGCAGCTCCGAGAACAGGGTACGGAATTCACCCCTCCACTTT. Full variable domain (rest looked up from reference TRBV7-9 and TRBJ1-6): DTGVSQNPRHKITKRGQNVTFRCDPISEHNRLYWYRQTLGQGPEFLTYFQNEAQLEKSRLLSDRFSAERPKGSFSTLEIQRTEQGDSAMYLCASSSENRVRNSPLHFGNGTRLTVT.

There are a few counts of this clonotype. The chain is built from TRBV27 and TRBJ1-5, with 7 bases fitting TRBD1. Losses at the gene ends were 6 bases for V and 7 bases for J; bases not matched to a gene: 3. The germline gives CDR1 MNHEY, CDR2 SMNVEV (reference sequence). CDR3 length: 12 amino acids. CDR3 residues: CASRQGDQPQHF. In DNA form, the CDR3 reads TGTGCCAGCAGGCAGGGGGACCAGCCCCAGCATTTT.

By share, this clonotype counts as medium-sized. The chain is built from TRBV19 and TRBJ2-1; TRBD2 agrees at 10 bases. The CDR3 spans 15 residues. Germline V lookup: CDR1 LNHDA, CDR2 SQIVND (reference sequence). Germline trimming cut 3 bases from V and 15 bases from J; bases unmatched to any gene: 14. The DNA for the CDR3 is TGTGCCAGTAGTATCTCCGGGACTAGCGTATGGAGGCGGTTCTTC. Protein product: CASSISGTSVWRRFF.

This clonotype is labeled as medium-sized. The chain carries TRBV6-5 and TRBJ2-1; D is perhaps TRBD2 (5 bases). This CDR3 is 17 amino acids long. The V end lost 6 bases, the J end lost 2 bases, and 20 bases lay between the germline ends. Germline V lookup: CDR1 MNHEY, CDR2 SVGAGI. CDR3 DNA sequence: TGTGCCAGCAGGCCCGACCTAGCAAGAAGGACCTACAATGAGCAGTTCTTC. Amino acid sequence: CASRPDLARRTYNEQFF.

The gene calls are TRBV5-4 and TRBJ1-1, with D tentatively TRBD1 (6 bases). The V gene lost 0 bases and the J gene lost 3 bases, with 6 bases spanning the gap. This CDR3 contains 13 residues. Germline CDR1 is SGHNT and CDR2 is YYREEE (reference sequence). CDR3 region: CASSLDRDTEAFF. CDR3 nucleotides: TGTGCCAGCAGCTTGGACAGGGACACTGAAGCTTTCTTT.

The DNA of the CDR3 is TGCAGTGCTAGAGATTGGCGGGGTCAGCCCCAGCATTTT. This gives the protein CSARDWRGQPQHF. The chain uses TRBV20-1 and TRBJ1-5; D unresolved. CDR1 is DFQATT and CDR2 is SNEGSKA in the germline V gene (reference sequence). With 0 bases removed from V and 6 bases from J, the gap between germline ends came to 9 bases. The CDR3 spans 13 residues.

The V call is TRBV19, the J call TRBJ2-1, with 12 bases lining up with TRBD2. The CDR3 runs to 16 residues. Germline trimming cut 4 bases from V and 7 bases from J; bases unmatched to any gene: 8. Germline values: CDR1 LNHDA, CDR2 SQIVND (reference sequence). CDR3 amino acids: CASSNGLAGGDNEQFF. CDR3 sequence (DNA): TGTGCCAGTAGTAATGGCCTAGCGGGAGGGGATAATGAGCAGTTCTTC.

This clonotype is deemed medium-sized (0.01 to 0.1%). The chain is built from TRBV13 and TRBJ2-2, with 7 bases aligning to TRBD2. This CDR3 is built from 17 residues. Germline V lookup: CDR1 PRHDT, CDR2 FYEKMQ (reference sequence). V dropped 2 bases and J dropped 3; count of bases not matched to a gene: 9. CDR3 sequence reads: CASSLKRTRGDTGELFF. The DNA of the CDR3 is TGTGCCAGCAGCTTAAAGAGGACTAGAGGAGACACCGGGGAGCTGTTTTTT. Full variable domain (remainder filled in from reference TRBV13 and TRBJ2-2): AAGVIQSPRHLIKEKRETATLKCYPIPRHDTVYWYQQGPGQDPQFLISFYEKMQSDKGSIPDRFSAQQFSDYHSELNMSSLELGDSALYFCASSLKRTRGDTGELFFGEGSRLTVL.

V gene TRBV20-1 combines with J gene TRBJ2-1, with 7 bases aligning to TRBD2. The CDR3 has 15 amino acids. The germline V gene has CDR1 DFQATT and CDR2 SNEGSKA (reference sequence). With 6 bases clipped from V and 0 bases from J, the junction kept 8 bases outside the gene matches. CDR3 in DNA: TGCAGTGCGCCGTCGCGGGAGAGCTCCTACAATGAGCAGTTCTTC. This gives the protein CSAPSRESSYNEQFF.

With respect to this clonotype: A much larger clone lies one base from this, so it may be a read error. In DNA, the CDR3 is TGTGCCTGGAGACCCTCTGCATCTGGAAACACCATATATTTT. Translation gives CAWRPSASGNTIYF. The chain recombines TRBV30 with TRBJ1-3; D is ambiguous. Germline V gives CDR1 GTSNPN, CDR2 SVGIG (reference sequence). V was cut by 3 bases and J by 1 base, with 10 bases left in between. CDR3 length: 14 residues.